Here is one T cell receptor beta chain with its context. This sample is part of a study of blood T cells in healthy people across ages. A second PCR, run for roughly 7 to 11 cycles, used a sample-barcoded 5' primer plus a J-beta primer mix. MiXCR, applied by TCRdb to the 5' RACE reads, yields one record per CDR3 protein. The repertoire consists of approximately 800,000 distinct CDR3 sequences, with roughly 24% occurring once and the leading ten covering 2.5% to 3.5%. Between the trimmed V and J ends, which lost 7 bases and 3 bases, there was a span of 13 bases. The CDR3 extends over 13 amino acids. The germline CDR1 and CDR2 sequences are SQVTM and ANQGSEA. These same data were also listed under a study on T cells of mothers and their children.

The sequencing input was blood. The V call is TRBV29-1, the J call TRBJ1-3; D not resolved. The clonotype was recovered from a boy aged 10-17 years in good health. The CDR3 loop is CSASKQIGNTIYF. The DNA of the CDR3 is TGCAGCGCTTCCAAGCAGATTGGAAACACCATATATTTT.